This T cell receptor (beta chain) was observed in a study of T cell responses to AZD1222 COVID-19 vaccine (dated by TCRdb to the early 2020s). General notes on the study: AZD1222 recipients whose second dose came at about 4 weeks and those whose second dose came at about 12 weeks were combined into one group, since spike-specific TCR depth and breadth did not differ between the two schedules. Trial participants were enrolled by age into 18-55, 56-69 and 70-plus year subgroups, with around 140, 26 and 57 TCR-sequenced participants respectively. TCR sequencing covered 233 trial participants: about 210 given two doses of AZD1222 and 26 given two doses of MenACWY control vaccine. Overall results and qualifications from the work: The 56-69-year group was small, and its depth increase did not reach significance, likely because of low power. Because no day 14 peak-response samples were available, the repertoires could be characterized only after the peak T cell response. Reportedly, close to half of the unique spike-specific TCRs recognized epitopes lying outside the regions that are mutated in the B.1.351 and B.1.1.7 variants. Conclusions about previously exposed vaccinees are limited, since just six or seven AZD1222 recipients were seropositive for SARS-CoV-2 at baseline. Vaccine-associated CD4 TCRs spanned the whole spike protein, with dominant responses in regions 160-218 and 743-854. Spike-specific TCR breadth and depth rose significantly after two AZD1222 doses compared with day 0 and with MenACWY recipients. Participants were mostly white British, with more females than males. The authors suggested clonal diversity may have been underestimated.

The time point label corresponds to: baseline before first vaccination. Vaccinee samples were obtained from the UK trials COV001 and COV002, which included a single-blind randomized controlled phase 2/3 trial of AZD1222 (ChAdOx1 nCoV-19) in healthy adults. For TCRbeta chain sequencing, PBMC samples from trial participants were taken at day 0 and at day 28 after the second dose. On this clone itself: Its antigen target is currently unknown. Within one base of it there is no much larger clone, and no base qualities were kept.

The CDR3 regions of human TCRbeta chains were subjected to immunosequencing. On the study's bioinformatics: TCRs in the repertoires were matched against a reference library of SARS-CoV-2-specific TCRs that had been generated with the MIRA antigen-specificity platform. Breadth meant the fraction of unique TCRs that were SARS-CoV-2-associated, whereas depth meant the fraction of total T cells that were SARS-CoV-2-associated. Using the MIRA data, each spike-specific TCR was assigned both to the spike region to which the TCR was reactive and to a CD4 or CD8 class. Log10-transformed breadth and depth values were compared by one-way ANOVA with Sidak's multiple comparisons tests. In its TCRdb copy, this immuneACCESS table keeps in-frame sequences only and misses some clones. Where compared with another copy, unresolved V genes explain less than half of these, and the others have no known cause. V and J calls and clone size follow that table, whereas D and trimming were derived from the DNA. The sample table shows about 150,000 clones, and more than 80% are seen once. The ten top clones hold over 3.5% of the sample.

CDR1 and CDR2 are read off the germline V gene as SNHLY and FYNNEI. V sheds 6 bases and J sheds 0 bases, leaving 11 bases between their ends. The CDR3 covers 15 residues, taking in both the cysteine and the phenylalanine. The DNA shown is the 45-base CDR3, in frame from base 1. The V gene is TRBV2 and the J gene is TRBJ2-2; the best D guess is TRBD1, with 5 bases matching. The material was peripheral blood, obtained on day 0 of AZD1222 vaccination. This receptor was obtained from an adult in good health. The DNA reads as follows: TGTGCCAGCAGGGCCGACAGACCGAACACCGGGGAGCTGTTTTTT. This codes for CASRADRPNTGELFF.